Sequencing of this TCR beta chain was carried out in a study of cytomegalovirus exposure and HLA in healthy donors. Study conclusions and caveats: It was likely that a cluster of highly shared sequence variants was a sequencing artifact.

13 Jbeta primers and 60 Vbeta primers were used for the PCR. Sequencing used immunoSEQ multiplex PCR; TCRdb keeps in-frame clones, though not all of them. The sample records approximately 190,000 clones, roughly 80% being singletons. The CDR3 covers 14 residues. The V and J ends lost 1 base and 4 bases respectively, with 10 bases between them. Germline assignment: CDR1 SGHTA and CDR2 FQGNSA. A word on this clone: Its cognate antigen is unknown.

Among the donors, all were healthy bone marrow donors. The specimen sequenced was PBMCs. This rearrangement joins TRBV7-2 to TRBJ1-2, with a possible D match to TRBD1 (6 bases). The TCR was taken from a man in his forties in good health and CMV-seropositive. CDR3 loop: CASSLGTAFYGYTF. The CDR3, as DNA: TGTGCCAGCAGCTTAGGGACAGCATTCTATGGCTACACCTTC. Combining the CDR3 with reference TRBV7-2 and TRBJ1-2 gives the whole variable domain GAGVSQSPSNKVTEKGKDVELRCDPISGHTALYWYRQSLGQGLEFLIYFQGNSAPDKSGLPSDRFSAERTGGSVSTLTIQRTQQEDSAVYLCASSLGTAFYGYTFGSGTRLTVV.